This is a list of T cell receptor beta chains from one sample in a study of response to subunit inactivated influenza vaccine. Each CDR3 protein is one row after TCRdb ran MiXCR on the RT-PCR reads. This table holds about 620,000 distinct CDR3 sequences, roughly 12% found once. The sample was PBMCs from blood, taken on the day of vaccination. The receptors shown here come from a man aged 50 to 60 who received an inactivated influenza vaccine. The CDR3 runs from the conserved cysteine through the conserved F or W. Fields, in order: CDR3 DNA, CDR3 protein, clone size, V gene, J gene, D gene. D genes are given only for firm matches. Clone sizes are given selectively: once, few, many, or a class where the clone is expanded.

DNA: TGCAGTGCTAGACTGGATGGGTTGGGGAGAAGCGCACCCCTCCACTTT
CDR3: CSARLDGLGRSAPLHF
size: few
V: TRBV20-1
J: TRBJ1-6
D: NA

DNA: TGCGCCAGCAGCTTGAGTAACAGGGGGCAAAACGGGGAGCTGTTTTTT
CDR3: CASSLSNRGQNGELFF
size: many
V: TRBV5-1
J: TRBJ2-2
D: TRBD1

DNA: TGCAGTGCCCTGCGGACAGGGTCTCTAGGGGAGCAGTACTTC
CDR3: CSALRTGSLGEQYF
size: NA
V: TRBV20-1
J: TRBJ2-7
D: TRBD1

DNA: TGTGCCACCAATAGCGGGGGGTCTTTAGGTACGCAGTATTTT
CDR3: CATNSGGSLGTQYF
size: NA
V: TRBV15
J: TRBJ2-3
D: TRBD2

DNA: TGTGCCATCAGTGAGGAGGGGTGGTATAATTCACCCCTCCACTTT
CDR3: CAISEEGWYNSPLHF
size: NA
V: TRBV10-3
J: TRBJ1-6
D: NA

DNA: TGCAGCGTCTACAGCAGGGGGGTCGGATCCTACAATGAGCAGTTCTTC
CDR3: CSVYSRGVGSYNEQFF
size: NA
V: TRBV29-1
J: TRBJ2-1
D: NA

DNA: TGTGCCAGCAGTGTCATCGTCGGACAGGTCCTCTACAATGAGCAGTTCTTC
CDR3: CASSVIVGQVLYNEQFF
size: once
V: TRBV28
J: TRBJ2-1
D: TRBD1

DNA: TGCGCCAGCAGCTTGTCCACTAGCGGGGGTGGTCAAGAGCAGTTCTTC
CDR3: CASSLSTSGGGQEQFF
size: many
V: TRBV5-1
J: TRBJ2-1
D: TRBD2

DNA: TGTGCCAGCAGCTTATGGGCCGGGACCCGCACAGATACGCAGTATTTT
CDR3: CASSLWAGTRTDTQYF
size: NA
V: TRBV11-2
J: TRBJ2-3
D: NA

DNA: TGTGCCAGCAGTTACTCGAAGGGTCGATTGCCCAAAAACATTCAGTACTTC
CDR3: CASSYSKGRLPKNIQYF
size: many
V: TRBV6-2/TRBV6-3
J: TRBJ2-4
D: NA

DNA: TGTGCCAGCAGTTACCCCCGGGACAGAAAAGAGACCCAGTACTTC
CDR3: CASSYPRDRKETQYF
size: NA
V: TRBV6-2/TRBV6-3
J: TRBJ2-5
D: TRBD1

DNA: TGCGCCAGCAGCCCGGGCGACAGAAACTATGGCTACACCTTC
CDR3: CASSPGDRNYGYTF
size: many
V: TRBV5-1
J: TRBJ1-2
D: NA

DNA: TGTGCCAGCAGTTGGAACAGACCCCCCTACGAGCAGTACTTC
CDR3: CASSWNRPPYEQYF
size: many
V: TRBV12-3/TRBV12-4
J: TRBJ2-7
D: NA

DNA: TGTGCCAGCAGCTTAGTCTTGGGGGAGACCCAGTACTTC
CDR3: CASSLVLGETQYF
size: NA
V: TRBV7-6
J: TRBJ2-5
D: NA

DNA: TGTGCCAGCAGTTTAGTCCAACTGTTTTTT
CDR3: CASSLVQLFF
size: NA
V: TRBV28
J: TRBJ1-4
D: NA

DNA: TGTGCCAGCAGTTTAAGGACAATGACCGGGGAGCTGTTTTTT
CDR3: CASSLRTMTGELFF
size: NA
V: TRBV12-3/TRBV12-4
J: TRBJ2-2
D: NA

DNA: TGTGCCAGCAGCCCGGAGGGACAGTCTGGAAACACCATATATTTT
CDR3: CASSPEGQSGNTIYF
size: few
V: TRBV5-6
J: TRBJ1-3
D: TRBD1

DNA: TGCGCCAGCAGCCAAGATCTCGGACTAGCGGGAGGAGATACGCAGTATTTT
CDR3: CASSQDLGLAGGDTQYF
size: NA
V: TRBV4-3
J: TRBJ2-3
D: TRBD2

DNA: TGTGCCAGCAGTTTACCCGGGACTAGCGGGATGTCTAGCAATGAGCAGTTCTTC
CDR3: CASSLPGTSGMSSNEQFF
size: many
V: TRBV27
J: TRBJ2-1
D: TRBD2

DNA: TGTGCCAGCAGCCCCACCAGGGCGGGCACCGGGGAGCTGTTTTTT
CDR3: CASSPTRAGTGELFF
size: few
V: TRBV12-3/TRBV12-4
J: TRBJ2-2
D: NA

DNA: TGTGCCAGCAGCGAGCGGGAGGCCAGCACAGATACGCAGTATTTT
CDR3: CASSEREASTDTQYF
size: NA
V: TRBV7-2
J: TRBJ2-3
D: TRBD2

DNA: TGCGCCAGCAGCGACAGCGGGAATGAGCAGTTCTTC
CDR3: CASSDSGNEQFF
size: many
V: TRBV5-1
J: TRBJ2-1
D: NA

DNA: TGTGCCAGCAGTTTATTTGGTAATGACGGTTCCTACGAGCAGTACTTC
CDR3: CASSLFGNDGSYEQYF
size: many
V: TRBV28
J: TRBJ2-7
D: NA

DNA: TGTGCCAGCAGTTACGTCGCAAGGGGCAATCAGCCCCAGCATTTT
CDR3: CASSYVARGNQPQHF
size: NA
V: TRBV6-2/TRBV6-3
J: TRBJ1-5
D: NA

DNA: TGTGCCAGCAGTTTAGGGACTAGCGGGAGGGGCTACAATGAGCAGTTCTTC
CDR3: CASSLGTSGRGYNEQFF
size: few
V: TRBV12-3/TRBV12-4
J: TRBJ2-1
D: TRBD2

DNA: TGTGCCAGCAGTGGGTCGGTCCTCGAAAAACTGTTTTTT
CDR3: CASSGSVLEKLFF
size: few
V: TRBV6-1
J: TRBJ1-4
D: NA

DNA: TGTGCCAGCAGCTTAGAGGGCAGCTCGAGAGACATTCAGTACTTC
CDR3: CASSLEGSSRDIQYF
size: NA
V: TRBV7-2
J: TRBJ2-4
D: NA

DNA: TGTGCCATCAAATGGACAGGTGAAACTGAAGCTTTCTTT
CDR3: CAIKWTGETEAFF
size: few
V: TRBV10-3
J: TRBJ1-1
D: TRBD1

DNA: TGTGCCAGCAGTTTAGCGCTTCGGGGACTAGCGGGAGTGGGTACGCAGTATTTT
CDR3: CASSLALRGLAGVGTQYF
size: NA
V: TRBV12-3/TRBV12-4
J: TRBJ2-3
D: TRBD2

DNA: TGTGCCAGCAGTTTACTGAACGCCGACAGGGGCGATTCACCCCTCCACTTT
CDR3: CASSLLNADRGDSPLHF
size: few
V: TRBV6-5
J: TRBJ1-6
D: TRBD1

DNA: TGTGCCAGCAGCCAAAAAAGACTAGCGGAGGACAATGAGCAGTTCTTC
CDR3: CASSQKRLAEDNEQFF
size: few
V: TRBV11-2
J: TRBJ2-1
D: TRBD2

DNA: TGTGCCAGCAGCCAAGGCTTAACTAGCGGGATCAATGAGCAGTTCTTC
CDR3: CASSQGLTSGINEQFF
size: NA
V: TRBV3-1
J: TRBJ2-1
D: TRBD2

DNA: TGTGCCAGCAGTTTCCTCACCGGGACAGGGGGTTCCTATGGCTACACCTTC
CDR3: CASSFLTGTGGSYGYTF
size: few
V: TRBV27
J: TRBJ1-2
D: TRBD1

DNA: TGTGCCAGCAGCGTAGCTACTGGGGGACTCCCCGACAATGAGCAGTTCTTC
CDR3: CASSVATGGLPDNEQFF
size: few
V: TRBV9
J: TRBJ2-1
D: NA

DNA: TGTGCCACCAGCAGAGATTTCGGACAGATCATCTTT
CDR3: CATSRDFGQIIF
size: few
V: TRBV15
J: TRBJ1-1
D: NA

DNA: TGCGCCAGCAGCTCCCAGGGCAGGAACACTGAAGCTTTCTTT
CDR3: CASSSQGRNTEAFF
size: many
V: TRBV5-1
J: TRBJ1-1
D: NA

DNA: TGTGCCAGCACCTCGGTCGGACAGTCTGAATCTTTCTTT
CDR3: CASTSVGQSESFF
size: NA
V: TRBV7-9
J: TRBJ1-1
D: NA

DNA: TGCGCCAGCAGCTTCTCCGCGGCAAAAGAGACCCAGTACTTC
CDR3: CASSFSAAKETQYF
size: few
V: TRBV5-1
J: TRBJ2-5
D: NA

DNA: TGTGCCAGCAGCCCGCCGGGGTATGAAAAACTGTTTTTT
CDR3: CASSPPGYEKLFF
size: NA
V: TRBV7-9
J: TRBJ1-4
D: NA

DNA: TGTGCCAGCAGTTCGCCGACAGGATCCTATGGCTACACCTTC
CDR3: CASSSPTGSYGYTF
size: NA
V: TRBV5-4
J: TRBJ1-2
D: NA

DNA: TGTGCCAGCAGCCGACTCCCGACAGGAGCCTACGAGCAGTACTTC
CDR3: CASSRLPTGAYEQYF
size: NA
V: TRBV6-2/TRBV6-3
J: TRBJ2-7
D: NA

DNA: TGCAGCGTTCCACTGACGTCCTACAATGAGCAGTTCTTC
CDR3: CSVPLTSYNEQFF
size: NA
V: TRBV29-1
J: TRBJ2-1
D: NA

DNA: TGTGCCAGCACCAAAAACCGGGACAGGGTGTTTTCAGATACGCAGTATTTT
CDR3: CASTKNRDRVFSDTQYF
size: once
V: TRBV7-8
J: TRBJ2-3
D: TRBD1

DNA: TGTGCCAGCAACCGGGACAGGTCCACAGATACGCAGTATTTT
CDR3: CASNRDRSTDTQYF
size: few
V: TRBV6-2/TRBV6-3
J: TRBJ2-3
D: TRBD1

DNA: TGTGCCAGCTCAAGAGGACACGACTCTGGAAACACCATATATTTT
CDR3: CASSRGHDSGNTIYF
size: few
V: TRBV18
J: TRBJ1-3
D: NA

DNA: TGCGCCAGCAGCCCGACGGGGAAACCGAGCACAGATACGCAGTATTTT
CDR3: CASSPTGKPSTDTQYF
size: many
V: TRBV4-1
J: TRBJ2-3
D: NA

DNA: TGCGCCAGCAGCTTGATGGACCCCCCGTCTGCCTACAATGAGCAGTTCTTC
CDR3: CASSLMDPPSAYNEQFF
size: many
V: TRBV5-1
J: TRBJ2-1
D: NA

DNA: TGTGCCAGCAGCTCACTCGGGACTAGCGTACAAGAGACCCAGTACTTC
CDR3: CASSSLGTSVQETQYF
size: NA
V: TRBV5-6
J: TRBJ2-5
D: TRBD2

DNA: TGTGCCAGCAGTATTTCGACTAGTAGCGATACGCAGTATTTT
CDR3: CASSISTSSDTQYF
size: many
V: TRBV12-3/TRBV12-4
J: TRBJ2-3
D: NA